The clone carrying this T cell receptor beta chain was observed at least ten times. There were TCR beta CDR3 regions amplified from RNA transcripts. The TCR CDR3 was amplified in a first-round RT-PCR using the HTBI primer set. TCRdb recomputed calls from the multiplex PCR reads with MiXCR, one row per CDR3 protein. Of approximately 700,000 distinct CDR3 sequences in the sample, about 45% were seen once. These data belong to a study of T cells in Graves' hyperthyroidism and ophthalmopathy. CDR1 and CDR2 (germline): SQVTM, ANQGSEA. Trimming stripped 0 bases from V and 5 bases from J, with 7 bases between. The CDR3 is 12 amino acids.

The V call is TRBV29-1, the J call TRBJ1-2; D gene ambiguous. The sequencing input was peripheral blood or thyroid tissue (not recorded which). The sequence derives from an adult man with Graves' disease, either hyperthyroidism or ophthalmopathy (not recorded which). CDR3 bases: TGCAGCGTTGAAGAATTCGAATATGGCTACACCTTC. Translating it yields CSVEEFEYGYTF.